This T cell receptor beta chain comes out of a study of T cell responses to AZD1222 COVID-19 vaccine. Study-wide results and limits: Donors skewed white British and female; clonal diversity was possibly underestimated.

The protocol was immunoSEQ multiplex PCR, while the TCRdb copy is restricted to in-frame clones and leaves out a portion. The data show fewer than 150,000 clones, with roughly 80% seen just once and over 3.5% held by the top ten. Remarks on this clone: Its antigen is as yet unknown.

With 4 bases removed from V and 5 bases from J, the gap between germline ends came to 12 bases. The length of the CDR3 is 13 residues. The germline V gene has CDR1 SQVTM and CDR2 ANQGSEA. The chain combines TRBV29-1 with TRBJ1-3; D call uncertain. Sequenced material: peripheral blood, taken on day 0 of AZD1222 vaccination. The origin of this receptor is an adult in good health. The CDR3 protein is CSVVGPKRNTIYF. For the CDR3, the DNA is TGCAGCGTTGTTGGCCCTAAGAGAAACACCATATATTTT.